One sample yielded the 24 T cell receptor beta chains listed below, sequenced in a study of beta chain features in type 1 diabetes. The entirety of the isolated RNA underwent reverse transcription, so expressed TCRB transcripts were sequenced. Data came from immunoSEQ multiplex PCR; TCRdb stores just in-frame clones and leaves some out. This sample has some 220,000 clones; approximately 10% occur once, and the top ten carry 1% to 1.5%. The specimen was central memory CD4+ T cells from blood. These receptors all stem from a man younger than 35 in good health.

As to this clone: A far larger clone is one nucleotide away, so this likely arose from a read error. Additional DNA sequences in this sample encode the identical CDR3. This chain connects TRBV4-1 to TRBJ2-2; 7 positions agree with TRBD1. V shed 5 bases, J shed 4 bases, and the junction held 10 bases outside the gene matches. This CDR3 spans 16 amino acids. Looked up from germline, CDR1 is MGHRA and CDR2 is YSYEKL. In DNA, the CDR3 is TGCGCCAGCAGCGAGGGTGGACAGGAAGGCACCGGGGAGCTGTTTTTT. Protein: CASSEGGQEGTGELFF.

The chain has TRBV19 and TRBJ2-6; TRBD1 matches at 9 bases. Losses at the gene ends were 7 bases for V and 0 bases for J; bases not matched to a gene: 10. This CDR3 region has 18 residues. From germline, CDR1 is LNHDA and CDR2 SQIVND (reference sequence). CDR3 region: CASIPGQGSHSGANVLTF. Written as DNA, the CDR3 is TGTGCCAGTATCCCGGGACAGGGATCCCACTCTGGGGCCAACGTCCTGACTTTC.

This clone was seen a few times. The rearrangement links TRBV7-9 to TRBJ2-5; D possibly corresponds to TRBD2 (7 bases). Germline CDR1 reads SEHNR; CDR2 reads FQNEAQ (reference sequence). This CDR3 comprises 15 residues. V lost 5 bases and J lost 4, with 17 bases in between. CDR3 sequence reads: CASSPDGGRGETQYF. In DNA form, the CDR3 reads TGTGCCAGCAGCCCGGACGGGGGGCGCGGAGAGACCCAGTACTTC.

This clone has only a few counts. The rearrangement links TRBV9 to TRBJ2-7; D is possibly TRBD2 (5 bases). CDR1 and CDR2 (germline): SGDLS, YYNGEE. Trimming pared 0 bases from V and 2 bases from J, leaving 15 bases between. The CDR3 contains 16 residues. DNA for the CDR3: TGTGCCAGCAGCGTAGAATCACAGATCGGGGCCTACGAGCAGTACTTC. This codes for CASSVESQIGAYEQYF.

In its sample, this clone was seen a few times. The genes are TRBV5-1 and TRBJ2-5; 8 positions agree with TRBD1. Looked up from germline, CDR1 is SGHRS and CDR2 is YFSETQ. The V gene end was trimmed by 2 bases and the J gene end by 5 bases; junction bases not matched to a gene: 8. CDR3 length: 15 residues. CDR3 nucleotide sequence: TGCGCCAGCAGCTTTCCAGGGGGCAGAGAGGAGACCCAGTACTTC. Amino acid sequence: CASSFPGGREETQYF.

The table lists this clone with many counts. The rearrangement uses TRBV7-9 and TRBJ2-3, with D possibly being TRBD1 (6 bases). Trimming removed 5 bases from V and 7 bases from J, with 10 bases in between. The CDR3 is 12 amino acids. Per the germline V gene, CDR1 is SEHNR and CDR2 is FQNEAQ (reference sequence). The CDR3 is CASSQGGNTQYF. CDR3 bases: TGTGCCAGCAGCCAAGGGGGAAATACGCAGTATTTT.

This clone has more than one count but fewer than ten. This rearrangement joins TRBV14 to TRBJ2-2; D remains unclear. The germline V gene encodes CDR1 SGHDN and CDR2 FVKESK. The CDR3 length is 14 residues. The germline V and J ends were trimmed by 1 base and 2 bases, with 5 bases remaining between them. The CDR3, as DNA: TGTGCCAGCAGCCAAGGCACCAACACCGGGGAGCTGTTTTTT. It translates to CASSQGTNTGELFF.

This clone was detected a few times. The V call is TRBV4-1, the J call TRBJ2-7, with D uncertain. This CDR3 is built from 14 residues. V lost 0 bases to trimming and J lost 2 bases, with 8 bases between them. Germline V lookup: CDR1 MGHRA, CDR2 YSYEKL. CDR3 DNA: TGCGCCAGCAGCCAAGATGGGCTAGCCTACGAGCAGTACTTC. It codes for CASSQDGLAYEQYF.

This clone has a count of ten or more. A junction boundary mismatches the germline segment, possibly from a read error. The chain employs TRBV5-4 and TRBJ2-1; the D gene is possibly TRBD2 (5 bases). Germline assignment: CDR1 SGHNT and CDR2 YYREEE (reference sequence). The length of the CDR3 is 14 residues. CDR3 sequence (DNA): TGCGCCAGCAGCCAAGGGCGTCTAGCCAATGAGCAGTTCTTC. Its protein product is CASSQGRLANEQFF.

The CDR3 bases are TGTGCCATCAGTGAGGCAGGACAGAGTACGACCTATGGCTACACCTTC. Translating gives CAISEAGQSTTYGYTF. V and J are TRBV10-3 and TRBJ1-2; TRBD1 is a possible D gene (6 bases). This CDR3 is built from 16 residues. Germline CDR1 is ENHRY and CDR2 is SYGVKD. Trimming took off 2 bases at V and 4 bases at J, with 17 bases between the two ends.

The rearrangement joins TRBV30 to TRBJ1-5, with a weak D call TRBD1 (5 bases). The CDR3 contains 14 residues. V lost 5 bases to trimming and J lost 10 bases, with 21 bases between them. Germline V lookup: CDR1 GTSNPN, CDR2 SVGIG (reference sequence). The CDR3 loop is CAWALGQNVEPQHF. Written as DNA, the CDR3 is TGTGCCTGGGCCCTGGGGCAGAACGTGGAACCCCAGCATTTT.

Only a few counts were recorded for this clone. This chain joins TRBV9 and TRBJ2-2; no firm D call. Trimming left V 7 bases short and J 3 bases short, with 4 bases between. CDR1 is SGDLS and CDR2 is YYNGEE in the germline V gene. The CDR3 contains 11 residues. In nucleotides, the CDR3 is TGTGCCAGCGAGGACACCGGGGAGCTGTTTTTT. Protein sequence: CASEDTGELFF. Full variable domain (missing parts from reference TRBV9 and TRBJ2-2): DSGVTQTPKHLITATGQRVTLRCSPRSGDLSVYWYQQSLDQGLQFLIQYYNGEERAKGNILERFSAQQFPDLHSELNLSSLELGDSALYFCASEDTGELFFGEGSRLTVL.

This clone appeared a few times. This rearrangement joins TRBV7-9 to TRBJ2-3; 8 bases match TRBD2. J lost 6 bases, V lost 2 bases, and 4 bases had no gene match. The CDR3 loop spans 14 amino acids. The germline CDR1 and CDR2 sequences are SEHNR and FQNEAQ (reference sequence). This CDR3 is CASSLSSGRDTQYF. DNA for the CDR3: TGTGCCAGCAGCTTATCTAGCGGGCGGGATACGCAGTATTTT.

The chain is built from TRBV2 and TRBJ2-7; the match to TRBD1 covers 7 bases. The CDR3 has 12 amino acids. CDR1 and CDR2 (germline): SNHLY, FYNNEI. V dropped 11 bases and J dropped 0; count of bases not matched to a gene: 4. CDR3 in DNA: TGTGCCGGCGGACAGGTCTCCTACGAGCAGTACTTC. This sequence encodes CAGGQVSYEQYF.

This clone turned up a few times. The chain uses TRBV2 and TRBJ2-1; maybe TRBD2 (6 bases). This CDR3 has 15 residues. With 6 bases removed from V and 5 bases from J, the gap between germline ends came to 17 bases. Germline V CDR1 and CDR2: SNHLY, FYNNEI. CDR3 DNA sequence: TGTGCCAGCAGCCCGGAGGCTAGCGTACACAATGAGCAGTTCTTC. Translation gives CASSPEASVHNEQFF.

This clone was found many times. The V and J genes are TRBV28 and TRBJ2-4; 7 bases are a match to TRBD1. Germline assignment: CDR1 MDHEN and CDR2 SYDVKM. The length of the CDR3 is 14 residues. J gave up 8 bases and V 6 bases, and 10 bases lay outside the gene matches. The CDR3 DNA sequence: TGTGCCAGCAGCCCTATCAGGGGGAGCGACATTCAGTACTTC. Residues: CASSPIRGSDIQYF. Based on the CDR3 plus reference TRBV28 and TRBJ2-4, the full variable domain is DVKVTQSSRYLVKRTGEKVFLECVQDMDHENMFWYRQDPGLGLRLIYFSYDVKMKEKGDIPEGYSVSREKKERFSLILESASTNQTSMYLCASSPIRGSDIQYFGAGTRLSVL.

This clone turned up a few times. The V gene is TRBV5-4, the J gene TRBJ2-3; TRBD2 is a possible D gene (7 bases). Germline V lookup: CDR1 SGHNT, CDR2 YYREEE (reference sequence). V was pared by 3 bases and J by 4 bases, with 12 bases between. CDR3 length: 14 residues. CDR3 sequence reads: CASSWGGQADTQYF. CDR3 nucleotides: TGTGCCAGCAGCTGGGGGGGCCAAGCAGATACGCAGTATTTT.

This clone was detected only a few times. J is TRBJ2-1 and V is TRBV4-2; 13 bases fit TRBD2. V gave up 0 bases and J gave up 5 bases; unmatched junction bases: 13. Germline loops: CDR1 LGHNA, CDR2 YNFKEQ. The CDR3 covers 20 residues. The CDR3, as DNA: TGTGCCAGCAGCCAAGAGGGGACTAGCGGGGTCGGGAGTGGGGACAATGAGCAGTTCTTC. It codes for CASSQEGTSGVGSGDNEQFF.

In this sample, this clone turned up a few times. The rearrangement uses TRBV9 and TRBJ2-7, with 9 bases lining up with TRBD2. Germline-derived CDR1 and CDR2 are SGDLS and YYNGEE. Unmatched junction bases numbered 4, after V lost 4 bases and J lost 2 bases. The CDR3 covers 14 residues. The CDR3, as DNA: TGTGCCAGCAGCCGACTAGCGGCTACCTACGAGCAGTACTTC. Amino acids: CASSRLAATYEQYF.

The chain joins TRBV5-1 to TRBJ2-7, with 10 bases lining up with TRBD2. V was clipped by 4 bases and J by 4 bases; unmatched bases: 5. The CDR3 loop spans 14 amino acids. Per the germline V gene, CDR1 is SGHRS and CDR2 is YFSETQ. For the CDR3, the DNA is TGCGCCAGCAGCCAGACTAGCGGGCGTTACGAGCAGTACTTC. Translation gives CASSQTSGRYEQYF.

This clone came up many times. The chain uses TRBV18 and TRBJ2-6; TRBD1 aligns across 10 bases. J lost 0 bases, V lost 3 bases, and 14 bases had no gene match. The CDR3 loop spans 21 amino acids. Germline CDR1 KGHSH, CDR2 LQKENI. The CDR3 DNA reads TGTGCCAGCTCACCGAAACCCGGGACAGGGGTTCATTACTCTGGGGCCAACGTCCTGACTTTC. The encoded protein is CASSPKPGTGVHYSGANVLTF.

The chain is built from TRBV6-1 and TRBJ2-1, with 8 positions matching TRBD2. Germline-derived CDR1 and CDR2 are MNHNS and SASEGT. The CDR3 is 14 amino acids. Trimming removed 4 bases from V and 3 bases from J; junction bases left unmatched: 2. The CDR3 bases are TGTGCCAGCAGTGTCACTAGCGGCTACAATGAGCAGTTCTTC. Translation gives CASSVTSGYNEQFF.

The J gene is TRBJ2-7, the V gene TRBV4-1; perhaps D is TRBD1 or TRBD2 (5 bases each). Trimming took 4 bases from V and 7 from J, leaving 17 bases between them. CDR1 MGHRA and CDR2 YSYEKL come from the germline V gene. The CDR3 runs to 14 residues. CDR3: CASSPTVLTGEQYF. Here the CDR3 DNA reads TGCGCCAGCAGCCCGACAGTGCTAACGGGGGAGCAGTACTTC.

This clone was seen more than once but under ten times. The CDR3 is CASSQELSSKQFF. Written as DNA, the CDR3 is TGTGCCAGCAGCCAAGAACTTTCGTCCAAGCAGTTCTTC. The J gene is TRBJ2-1, the V gene TRBV7-2; D not certain. Trimming pared 5 bases from V and 11 bases from J, leaving 16 bases between. The germline gives CDR1 SGHTA, CDR2 FQGNSA. The CDR3 runs 13 residues.